This T cell receptor beta chain was profiled in a study of blood T cell repertoires in COVID-19. Study information: Samples came from the United States, Italy and Spain, spanning acute and convalescent COVID-19.

The germline V gene encodes CDR1 SGHTA and CDR2 FQGNSA. CDR3 size: 18 residues. V shed 6 bases and J 1 base; nucleotides not matched to a gene: 14. This clone was observed a handful of times. The authors' processing: From reference gene primer amplification, estimates of nucleated cell counts were derived. The protocol was immunoSEQ multiplex PCR, while the TCRdb copy is restricted to in-frame clones and leaves out a portion. That table furnishes V, J and clone size, whereas the DNA furnished D and trimming. The table lists 250,000 to 300,000 clones, roughly 90% of them singletons. The sequenced sample was peripheral blood. The receptor was isolated from a woman aged 55-75 years with acute or convalescent COVID-19. The chain carries TRBV7-2 and TRBJ2-2; 7 bases line up with TRBD1. In DNA form, the CDR3 reads TGTGCCAGCAGTCGACTCTACAGGGGCCCGCGGAACACCGGGGAGCTGTTTTTT. Protein sequence: CASSRLYRGPRNTGELFF.